This TCR beta chain was identified in a study of T cells in tuberculosis. Study details: Blood was taken before or within 7 days of anti-tuberculosis therapy. Whole-study results and caveats: Shorter CDR3-alpha in active tuberculosis partly drove smaller distances.

Remarks on this clone: The antigen remains undetermined.

Assay used: immunoSEQ multiplex PCR; TCRdb lists only in-frame clones, some missing. The data show roughly 32,000 clones, with 80% to 95% seen just once and more than 9.5% held by the top ten. As for time point: new active TB diagnosis, blood taken before or within 7 days of starting treatment. Unsorted cryopreserved PBMC were sequenced, averaging roughly 100,000 T cells per clinical donor. Germline-derived CDR1 and CDR2 are MNHEY and SMNVEV (reference sequence). With 2 bases removed from V and 7 bases from J, the gap between germline ends came to 14 bases. The CDR3 runs to 15 residues. Here the sequenced sample was PBMCs, taken at tuberculosis diagnosis. The TCR sequence derives from an adult with tuberculosis. This chain uses TRBV27 with TRBJ1-4; D possibly corresponds to TRBD1 (5 bases). The CDR3 coding sequence is TGTGCCAGCAGTTTAGAACTTAGAAGGGGTGAAAAACTGTTTTTT. Encoded protein: CASSLELRRGEKLFF.